These 31 T cell receptor beta chains share one sample of origin, sequenced in a study of spatial heterogeneity in lung cancer. Broader study findings: For expanded intratumoral alpha and beta TCRs, counts tracked tumor mutation counts.

This sample's time point: sample taken at primary tumor resection. TCRdb reprocessed the 5' RACE reads via MiXCR and lists one record per CDR3 protein. The table has about 8,100 distinct CDR3 sequences, around 5% seen once. These TCRs' antigens remain unknown. The source material was lung tumor tissue, sampled at surgery. Every receptor here comes from a male donor with early-stage non-small cell lung cancer.

This clonotype is classed as medium-sized. V is TRBV6-5 and J is TRBJ1-2, with 7 bases fitting TRBD1. Germline V gene lookup returns CDR1 MNHEY and CDR2 SVGAGI. The V segment lost 5 bases and the J segment 8 bases; nucleotides outside the gene matches: 8. The CDR3 totals 13 residues. The CDR3: CASSHPTGSGYTF. CDR3 in DNA: TGTGCCAGCAGTCACCCGACAGGGAGCGGCTACACCTTC.

The sample holds a few counts of this clonotype. A read error may be the cause here, since a much bigger clone is one base away. This sequence joins TRBV7-7 and TRBJ2-5; either TRBD1 or TRBD2 may supply D (5 bases each). CDR1 and CDR2 from the germline V gene are SSHAT and FNYEAQ (reference sequence). The CDR3 has 16 amino acids. CDR3 amino acids: CASSLLGYSGRETQYF. DNA of the CDR3: TGTGCTAGCAGCTTACTCGGGTACTCAGGGAGAGAGACCCAGTACTTC.

The sample holds many counts of this clonotype. V usage is TRBV11-2 and J usage is TRBJ2-5, with D unresolved. The CDR3 has 17 residues. V shed 0 bases and J shed 5 bases, with 19 bases lying between them. In germline, CDR1 is SGHAT, CDR2 FQNNGV. CDR3 sequence (DNA): TGTGCCAGCAGCTTAGATGTAGCCCTAGGTTTACGGGAGACCCAGTACTTC. This codes for CASSLDVALGLRETQYF.

In this sample, this clonotype is medium-sized. As DNA, the CDR3 is TGTGCCAGCGGGGGCCAGGGGGGCTACACCTTC. This translates into CASGGQGGYTF. The chain uses TRBV25-1 and TRBJ1-2, with D maybe TRBD1 (6 bases). V dropped 8 bases and J dropped 8 bases, with 12 bases sitting between them. This CDR3 contains 11 residues. CDR1 and CDR2 from the germline V gene are MGHDK and SYGVNS.

This clonotype was seen ten or more times. The chain employs TRBV5-1 and TRBJ1-5, with 7 bases lining up with TRBD1. V shed 1 base and J 2 bases; nucleotides not matched to a gene: 3. The CDR3 consists of 15 residues. Germline lookup yields CDR1 SGHRS and CDR2 YFSETQ. DNA of the CDR3: TGCGCCAGCAGCTTGCGGACAGGCGGCAATCAGCCCCAGCATTTT. It is translated as CASSLRTGGNQPQHF.

This clonotype was counted at least ten times. The CDR3 coding sequence is TGTGCCAGCAGCTCCCAGGGGGGAACTAGCACAGATACGCAGTATTTT. It yields the protein CASSSQGGTSTDTQYF. V usage is TRBV7-9 and J usage is TRBJ2-3; TRBD1 might be the D (7 bases). Germline assignment: CDR1 SEHNR and CDR2 FQNEAQ (reference sequence). The CDR3 is 16 amino acids. Trimming cost V 4 bases and J 0 bases, with 14 bases left between them.

This chain links TRBV18 with TRBJ2-7; D uncertain. Germline CDR1 reads KGHSH; CDR2 reads LQKENI. This CDR3 comprises 13 residues. Trimming took off 3 bases at V and 5 bases at J, with 11 bases between the two ends. The CDR3 reads CASSPASGHEQYF. CDR3 in DNA: TGTGCCAGCTCACCTGCCTCCGGCCACGAGCAGTACTTC.

This clonotype was picked up a small number of times. The V gene is TRBV11-2, the J gene TRBJ2-7, with 8 bases lining up with TRBD1. Germline trimming cut 7 bases from V and 6 bases from J; bases unmatched to any gene: 5. In germline, CDR1 is SGHAT, CDR2 FQNNGV. This CDR3 contains 12 residues. In DNA, the CDR3 is TGTGCCAGCAACCAGGGGGCGGCCGAGCAGTACTTC. This translates into CASNQGAAEQYF.

This clonotype is medium-sized (0.01 to 0.1%) within its sample. This chain uses TRBV7-2 with TRBJ1-6; the D is unclear. Trimming pared 1 base from V and 0 bases from J, leaving 1 base between. The germline CDR1 and CDR2 sequences are SGHTA and FQGNSA. CDR3 size: 14 residues. The CDR3 is CASSLDSYNSPLHF. The CDR3 DNA reads as TGTGCCAGCAGCTTAGACTCCTATAATTCACCCCTCCACTTT.

This clonotype was observed at least ten times. This chain links TRBV7-9 with TRBJ1-1; no reliable D call. The V end lost 1 base, the J end lost 4 bases, and 13 bases lay between the germline ends. Germline assignment: CDR1 SEHNR and CDR2 FQNEAQ (reference sequence). This CDR3 contains 15 residues. Here the CDR3 DNA reads TGTGCCAGCAGCTTAGGCGGTGGATTGCGCACTGAAGCTTTCTTT. It specifies CASSLGGGLRTEAFF.

This clonotype was seen at least ten times. The chain combines TRBV28 with TRBJ2-5; 10 nucleotides align to TRBD1. Per germline, CDR1 MDHEN and CDR2 SYDVKM. After removal of 1 base from V and 5 bases from J, the junction contained 4 bases not matched to a gene. This CDR3 has 15 residues. DNA for the CDR3: TGTGCCAGCAGTTTATCGCGGACAGGGGGGGAGACCCAGTACTTC. This sequence encodes CASSLSRTGGETQYF.

This clonotype occurred many times. The chain couples TRBV18 to TRBJ2-1; 7 nucleotides align to TRBD2. The CDR3 extends over 16 amino acids. V was clipped by 5 bases and J by 4 bases; unmatched bases: 11. In germline, CDR1 is KGHSH, CDR2 LQKENI. For the CDR3, the DNA is TGTGCCAGCTCATCCTACCTCGGGACTAAATACAATGAGCAGTTCTTC. Residues: CASSSYLGTKYNEQFF.

V and J are TRBV13 and TRBJ1-1; D is unresolved. Looked up from germline, CDR1 is PRHDT and CDR2 is FYEKMQ (reference sequence). The CDR3 is 12 residues long. V shed 3 bases and J shed 6 bases, with 8 bases lying between them. CDR3 nucleotide sequence: TGTGCCAGCAGCTTCGGGCCCGCTGAAGCTTTCTTT. Translation: CASSFGPAEAFF.

The table lists this clonotype with many counts. This rearrangement joins TRBV5-1 to TRBJ2-7; TRBD1 agrees at 10 bases. The trim removed 7 bases at V and 0 bases at J, leaving 4 bases unmatched. Germline assignment: CDR1 SGHRS and CDR2 YFSETQ. This CDR3 contains 14 residues. The CDR3 DNA reads as TGCGCCAGCGGACAGGGGGTGAGCTCCTACGAGCAGTACTTC. This encodes CASGQGVSSYEQYF. Complete variable domain (other parts from reference TRBV5-1 and TRBJ2-7): KAGVTQTPRYLIKTRGQQVTLSCSPISGHRSVSWYQQTPGQGLQFLFEYFSETQRNKGNFPGRFSGRQFSNSRSEMNVSTLELGDSALYLCASGQGVSSYEQYFGPGTRLTVT.

This clonotype was recorded many times. The gene calls are TRBV6-2 or TRBV6-3 and TRBJ2-1; D is uncertain. CDR3 length: 13 residues. The germline V gene encodes CDR1 MNHEY and CDR2 SVGEGT. The ends were cut back, 4 bases at V and 0 bases at J, with 4 bases in the middle. The CDR3 DNA reads as TGTGCCAGCAGTTTTAGCTCCTACAATGAGCAGTTCTTC. It codes for CASSFSSYNEQFF.

In DNA, the CDR3 is TGTGCCAGCAGCCACGGGACTAGCGGTTCCTACGAGCAGTACTTC. It is translated as CASSHGTSGSYEQYF. This sequence joins TRBV7-2 and TRBJ2-7; 11 nucleotides match TRBD2. This CDR3 is 15 amino acids long. Trimming removed 5 bases from V and 1 base from J; junction bases left unmatched: 4. Germline V lookup: CDR1 SGHTA, CDR2 FQGNSA.

The V and J genes are TRBV28 and TRBJ2-7; no clear D. Germline values: CDR1 MDHEN, CDR2 SYDVKM. The CDR3 has 16 residues. Trimming took off 2 bases at V and 2 bases at J, with 16 bases between the two ends. Here the CDR3 DNA reads TGTGCCAGCAGTTTACGTCCGGCAGCCGCAACCTACGAGCAGTACTTC. Translated: CASSLRPAAATYEQYF.

The chain combines TRBV12-3 or TRBV12-4 with TRBJ1-2, with D maybe TRBD1 (6 bases). With 6 bases removed from V and 2 bases from J, the gap between germline ends came to 13 bases. This CDR3 contains 14 residues. The CDR3 DNA follows: TGTGCCAGCAGGCCTGGGACATCAAACTATGGCTACACCTTC. Amino acid sequence: CASRPGTSNYGYTF.

Ten or more counts support this clonotype. The chain has TRBV5-1 and TRBJ2-6, with TRBD2 identical over 10 bases. Germline-derived CDR1 and CDR2 are SGHRS and YFSETQ. The J segment lost 0 bases and the V segment lost 2 bases, leaving 2 bases of the junction unmatched. This CDR3 has 17 residues. In nucleotides, the CDR3 is TGCGCCAGCAGCTTCGCTAGCGGGGGCTCTGGGGCCAACGTCCTGACTTTC. Translation: CASSFASGGSGANVLTF.

This clonotype is medium-sized within its sample. This chain uses TRBV5-1 with TRBJ2-3; 10 nucleotides line up with TRBD2. The germline CDR1 and CDR2 sequences are SGHRS and YFSETQ. V lost 3 bases and J lost 0; bases outside the gene matches: 4. This CDR3 has 16 residues. In DNA, the CDR3 is TGCGCCAGCAGCTCACTGACTAGCGGGAGCACAGATACGCAGTATTTT. Translated: CASSSLTSGSTDTQYF.

This clonotype was found a few times. The chain is built from TRBV9 and TRBJ2-5; the D gene is possibly TRBD2 (6 bases). This CDR3 has 13 residues. Germline CDR1 reads SGDLS; CDR2 reads YYNGEE. Between the trimmed V and J ends, which lost 0 bases and 3 bases, there was a span of 6 bases. The CDR3 protein is CASSVGGEETQYF. The CDR3 DNA reads TGTGCCAGCAGCGTAGGGGGGGAAGAGACCCAGTACTTC. The complete variable domain, with remaining parts taken from reference TRBV9 and TRBJ2-5, reads DSGVTQTPKHLITATGQRVTLRCSPRSGDLSVYWYQQSLDQGLQFLIQYYNGEERAKGNILERFSAQQFPDLHSELNLSSLELGDSALYFCASSVGGEETQYFGPGTRLLVL.

Ten or more counts support this clonotype. The chain employs TRBV5-1 and TRBJ2-1, with TRBD2 identical over 10 bases. V was pared by 0 bases and J by 8 bases, with 5 bases of the junction left unmatched. CDR1 and CDR2 from the germline V gene are SGHRS and YFSETQ. CDR3 length equals 15 residues. The CDR3: CASSLEGTSVYEQFF. The CDR3 DNA is TGCGCCAGCAGCTTGGAAGGGACTAGCGTGTATGAGCAGTTCTTC.

In its sample, this clonotype was seen a few times. The chain is built from TRBV5-1 and TRBJ1-6, with no clear D. CDR1 is SGHRS and CDR2 is YFSETQ in the germline V gene. V was clipped by 0 bases and J by 8 bases, with 6 bases between them. CDR3 length equals 13 residues. The CDR3 DNA reads TGCGCCAGCAGCTTGGGCACAGATTCACCCCTCCACTTT. This encodes CASSLGTDSPLHF. The variable domain in full, completed from reference TRBV5-1 and TRBJ1-6, reads KAGVTQTPRYLIKTRGQQVTLSCSPISGHRSVSWYQQTPGQGLQFLFEYFSETQRNKGNFPGRFSGRQFSNSRSEMNVSTLELGDSALYLCASSLGTDSPLHFGNGTRLTVT.

A few counts support this clonotype. The chain is built from TRBV7-9 and TRBJ2-7; D tentatively reads TRBD1 or TRBD2 (5 bases each). CDR3 length: 14 residues. V was cut by 5 bases and J by 2 bases, with 13 bases left in between. The germline V gene encodes CDR1 SEHNR and CDR2 FQNEAQ (reference sequence). The CDR3 nucleotides are TGTGCCAGCAGCCAAACCGGGACCCCCTACGAGCAGTACTTC. Translating it yields CASSQTGTPYEQYF.

CDR3 residues: CAILPGLGPDTQYF. The CDR3, as DNA: TGTGCCATCCTGCCGGGACTCGGGCCAGATACGCAGTATTTT. The V and J genes are TRBV10-3 and TRBJ2-3, with D maybe TRBD2 (6 bases). Per germline, CDR1 ENHRY and CDR2 SYGVKD. Trimming removed 8 bases at V and 4 bases at J, with 16 bases between. The CDR3 loop spans 14 amino acids.

This clonotype rates as large. The chain uses TRBV6-5 and TRBJ2-3; 12 nucleotides line up with TRBD2. The germline CDR1 and CDR2 sequences are MNHEY and SVGAGI. The CDR3 has 15 amino acids. The trim removed 8 bases at V and 0 bases at J, leaving 3 bases unmatched. CDR3 sequence reads: CASFGLAGSTDTQYF. The CDR3 DNA sequence: TGTGCCAGCTTCGGACTAGCGGGAAGCACAGATACGCAGTATTTT.

This clonotype has ten or more counts. The gene calls are TRBV29-1 and TRBJ2-6; a weak D match, TRBD2 (5 bases). This CDR3 has 13 residues. V was cut by 4 bases and J by 4 bases, with 8 bases left in between. Germline lookup yields CDR1 SQVTM and CDR2 ANQGSEA. For the CDR3, the DNA is TGCAGCGTTGCTAGCACCGGGGCCAACGTCCTGACTTTC. This codes for CSVASTGANVLTF.

The chain combines TRBV20-1 with TRBJ2-5; D is ambiguous. CDR3 size: 12 residues. The V end lost 4 bases, the J end lost 0 bases, and 6 bases lay between the germline ends. CDR1 is DFQATT and CDR2 is SNEGSKA in the germline V gene (reference sequence). The CDR3 loop is CSATGHQETQYF. Written as DNA, the CDR3 is TGCAGTGCTACTGGTCACCAAGAGACCCAGTACTTC.

The chain uses TRBV4-2 and TRBJ1-5; 10 bases are a match to TRBD1. CDR3 length: 14 amino acids. Germline V gene data show CDR1 as LGHNA and CDR2 as YNFKEQ. V shed 2 bases and J 9 bases; nucleotides not matched to a gene: 4. The CDR3 here is CASSQRTGGMPQHF. In DNA, the CDR3 is TGTGCCAGCAGCCAAAGGACAGGGGGGATGCCCCAGCATTTT.

Points on this clonotype: A much larger clone lies one base from this, so it may be a read error. The rearrangement links TRBV28 to TRBJ2-1, with D possibly being TRBD1 (6 bases). The germline gives CDR1 MDHEN, CDR2 SYDVKM. The CDR3 covers 14 residues. The chain's CDR3 is CASSKQGSFNEQFF. CDR3 nucleotides: TGTGCCAGCAGTAAACAGGGATCCTTCAATGAGCAGTTCTTC.

In its sample, this clonotype was seen many times. V gene TRBV7-2 combines with J gene TRBJ2-7; D is ambiguous. The CDR3 is 12 residues long. The germline V gene has CDR1 SGHTA and CDR2 FQGNSA. V lost 1 base to trimming and J lost 5 bases, with 6 bases between them. The CDR3 sequence is CASSLDHHEQYF. The CDR3 DNA follows: TGTGCCAGCAGCTTAGACCACCACGAGCAGTACTTC. The whole variable domain, remainder taken from reference TRBV7-2 and TRBJ2-7, is GAGVSQSPSNKVTEKGKDVELRCDPISGHTALYWYRQSLGQGLEFLIYFQGNSAPDKSGLPSDRFSAERTGGSVSTLTIQRTQQEDSAVYLCASSLDHHEQYFGPGTRLTVT.